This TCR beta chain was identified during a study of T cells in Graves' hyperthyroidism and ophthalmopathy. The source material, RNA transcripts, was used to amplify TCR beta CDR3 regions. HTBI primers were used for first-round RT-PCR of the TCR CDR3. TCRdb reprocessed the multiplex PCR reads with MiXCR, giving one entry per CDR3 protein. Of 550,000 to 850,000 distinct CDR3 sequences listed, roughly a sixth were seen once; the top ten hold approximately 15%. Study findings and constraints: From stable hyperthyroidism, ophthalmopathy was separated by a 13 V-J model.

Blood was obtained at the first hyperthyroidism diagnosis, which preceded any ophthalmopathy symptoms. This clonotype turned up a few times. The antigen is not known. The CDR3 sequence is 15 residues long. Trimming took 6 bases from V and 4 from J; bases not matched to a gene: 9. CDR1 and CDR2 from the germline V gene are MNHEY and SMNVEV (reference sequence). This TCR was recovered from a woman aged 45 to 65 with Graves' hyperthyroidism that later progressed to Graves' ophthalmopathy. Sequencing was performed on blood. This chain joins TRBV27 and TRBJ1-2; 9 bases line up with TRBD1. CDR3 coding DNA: TGTGCCAGCAGGTACCGGGACAGGGACCTCTATGGCTACACCTTC. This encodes CASRYRDRDLYGYTF.